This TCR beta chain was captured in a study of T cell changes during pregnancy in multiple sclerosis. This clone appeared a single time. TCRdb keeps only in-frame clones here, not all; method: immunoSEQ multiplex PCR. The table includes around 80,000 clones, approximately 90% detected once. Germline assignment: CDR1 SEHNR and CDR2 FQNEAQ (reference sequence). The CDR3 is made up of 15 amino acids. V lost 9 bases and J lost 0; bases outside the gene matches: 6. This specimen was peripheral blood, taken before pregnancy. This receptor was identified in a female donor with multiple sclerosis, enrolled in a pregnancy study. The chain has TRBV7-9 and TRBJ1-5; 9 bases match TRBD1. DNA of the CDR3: TGTGCCAGTTCACAGGGGGCAGGTAGCAATCAGCCCCAGCATTTT. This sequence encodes CASSQGAGSNQPQHF.